Listed here are 19 T cell receptor beta chains from one sample, sequenced in a study of blood T cells in healthy people across ages. Primed by a sample-barcoded 5' primer and a J-beta primer mix, a second PCR proceeded for 7 to 11 cycles. In TCRdb, the 5' RACE reads were re-called with MiXCR into one record per CDR3 protein. The table includes 700,000 to 850,000 distinct CDR3 sequences, roughly 34% detected once. Input material: blood. Receptor source: a man aged 18 to 30 in good health.

This clonotype was counted a few times. The J gene is TRBJ1-1, the V gene TRBV5-1; tentatively, D is TRBD1 (5 bases). The germline CDR1 and CDR2 sequences are SGHRS and YFSETQ. CDR3 length: 17 residues. V was shortened by 0 bases and J by 0 bases, with 15 bases between the two germline ends. CDR3 nucleotide sequence: TGCGCCAGCAGCTTGGCAGGGTCATTGGGAATGAACACTGAAGCTTTCTTT. Its translation is CASSLAGSLGMNTEAFF.

A word on this clonotype: Since a much larger clone is just one base distant, this may be a read error. The gene calls are TRBV7-8 and TRBJ2-7, with no clear D. CDR3 length: 13 residues. Trimming shortened V by 1 base and J by 7 bases, and 11 bases separated the two germline ends. Germline loops: CDR1 SGHVS, CDR2 FQNEAQ. CDR3 amino acids: CASSLGSVNEQYF. The CDR3 coding sequence is TGTGCCAGCAGCTTAGGATCCGTCAATGAGCAGTACTTC.

The genes are TRBV19 and TRBJ1-6; D perhaps matches TRBD1 (5 bases). V lost 6 bases, J lost 7 bases, and 19 bases lay in between. Germline V gives CDR1 LNHDA, CDR2 SQIVND (reference sequence). There are 16 residues in the CDR3. Here the CDR3 reads CASSDTGTGVNSPLHF. Written as DNA, the CDR3 is TGTGCCAGTAGCGATACCGGGACGGGAGTAAATTCACCCCTCCACTTT.

J is TRBJ1-2 and V is TRBV4-1; weak D call: TRBD1 (6 bases). Between the trimmed V and J ends, which lost 6 bases and 3 bases, there was a span of 26 bases. This CDR3 comprises 18 residues. The V gene's germline CDR1 is MGHRA and CDR2 YSYEKL. In DNA, the CDR3 is TGCGCCAGCAGACCAGGGACAAGCTCAACTTTGATAGACTATGGCTACACCTTC. This sequence encodes CASRPGTSSTLIDYGYTF.

This clonotype came up many times. The V gene is TRBV12-3 or TRBV12-4, the J gene TRBJ2-1; a possible D gene is TRBD2 (6 bases). The CDR3 is 11 amino acids. Trimming removed 4 bases from V and 15 bases from J, with 13 bases in between. CDR3 nucleotide sequence: TGTGCCAGCAGTTGGACGGGGGACGTGTTCTTC. Protein product: CASSWTGDVFF.

The rearrangement links TRBV3-1 to TRBJ2-1, with 9 positions matching TRBD1. The DNA end is more similar to TRBJ2-7, so the J call may be wrong. CDR3 length equals 17 residues. The germline V gene has CDR1 LGHDT and CDR2 YNNKEL (reference sequence). The CDR3 loop reads CASSKVPQGALGNEQYF. The DNA for the CDR3 is TGTGCCAGCAGTAAAGTCCCACAGGGGGCTTTAGGGAATGAGCAGTACTTC.

V gene TRBV12-3 or TRBV12-4 combines with J gene TRBJ2-3, with TRBD1 matching 7 bases. V lost 3 bases to trimming and J lost 1 base; unmatched junction nucleotides: 4. The CDR3 covers 15 residues. The chain's CDR3 is CASSLSQGGTDTQYF. DNA of the CDR3: TGTGCCAGCAGTTTGTCCCAGGGGGGCACAGATACGCAGTATTTT.

The chain carries TRBV14 and TRBJ2-5, with D possibly being TRBD1 (5 bases). Per the germline V gene, CDR1 is SGHDN and CDR2 is FVKESK. The CDR3 loop spans 16 amino acids. V shed 4 bases and J shed 2 bases, with 17 bases lying between them. The CDR3 spells CASSRMNRRRQETQYF. The CDR3 DNA is TGTGCCAGCAGCCGGATGAACAGGCGTAGACAAGAGACCCAGTACTTC.

This clonotype was detected only a few times. The chain is built from TRBV4-2 and TRBJ2-1; 7 bases line up with TRBD2. The CDR3 is 16 residues long. Germline CDR1 is LGHNA and CDR2 is YNFKEQ. Trimming removed 4 bases from V and 2 bases from J; junction bases left unmatched: 8. CDR3 in DNA: TGTGCCAGCAGCCGAAGGGGAGGGCAGACCTACAATGAGCAGTTCTTC. This translates into CASSRRGGQTYNEQFF.

This clonotype occurred many times. The rearrangement links TRBV5-1 to TRBJ2-3; 7 bases map to TRBD1. This CDR3 is 15 amino acids long. J lost 4 bases, V lost 0 bases, and 5 bases had no gene match. CDR1 is SGHRS, CDR2 YFSETQ, per germline. DNA of the CDR3: TGCGCCAGCAGCTTGGCCCGGCAGGGGGCAGATACGCAGTATTTT. This codes for CASSLARQGADTQYF.

The sample holds a few counts of this clonotype. This chain connects TRBV3-1 to TRBJ1-1, with D maybe TRBD1 (6 bases). V lost 4 bases, J lost 10 bases, and 13 bases lay in between. There are 12 residues in the CDR3. In germline, CDR1 is LGHDT, CDR2 YNNKEL (reference sequence). The CDR3 DNA follows: TGTGCCAGCAGCCGGGGACAATCCGGAGCTTTCTTT. As protein: CASSRGQSGAFF.

The chain employs TRBV5-1 and TRBJ1-2; D might be TRBD1 (6 bases). Germline CDR1 is SGHRS and CDR2 is YFSETQ. V lost 2 bases and J 6 bases, leaving 14 bases between the germline ends. This CDR3 contains 14 residues. DNA for the CDR3: TGCGCCAGCAGCTTAGCAGGGGACGGCGATGGCTACACCTTC. Translating it yields CASSLAGDGDGYTF. Full variable domain (rest looked up from reference TRBV5-1 and TRBJ1-2): KAGVTQTPRYLIKTRGQQVTLSCSPISGHRSVSWYQQTPGQGLQFLFEYFSETQRNKGNFPGRFSGRQFSNSRSEMNVSTLELGDSALYLCASSLAGDGDGYTFGSGTRLTVV.

This clonotype was seen many times. This chain links TRBV4-3 with TRBJ1-1; D remains ambiguous. V shed 2 bases and J shed 6 bases, with 13 bases lying between them. The CDR3 contains 14 residues. From germline, CDR1 is LGHNA and CDR2 YSLEER. CDR3 nucleotide sequence: TGCGCCAGCAGCCAACATGAGGTTAACGCTGAAGCTTTCTTT. Its protein product is CASSQHEVNAEAFF.

This clonotype was seen only a few times. This chain links TRBV20-1 with TRBJ2-7, with D possibly matching TRBD2 (5 bases). The CDR3 covers 12 residues. Per germline, CDR1 DFQATT and CDR2 SNEGSKA (reference sequence). V gave up 5 bases and J gave up 4 bases, with 12 bases separating them. The CDR3 is CSAVSRGYEQYF. CDR3 nucleotide sequence: TGCAGTGCTGTCTCCCGGGGTTACGAGCAGTACTTC.

The gene calls are TRBV3-1 and TRBJ2-7; the match to TRBD1 covers 8 bases. The CDR3 is 16 amino acids. CDR1 is LGHDT, CDR2 YNNKEL, per germline (reference sequence). V lost 3 bases, J lost 5 bases, and 12 bases stayed unmatched. CDR3 protein: CASSHVRQGRPNEQYF. CDR3 sequence (DNA): TGTGCCAGCAGCCACGTCCGACAGGGGCGTCCCAACGAGCAGTACTTC.

This clonotype was observed once. The CDR3 here is CASSFRPLTGATNEKLFF. CDR3 DNA: TGTGCCAGCAGCTTCCGGCCCCTAACAGGGGCAACTAATGAAAAACTGTTTTTT. This chain connects TRBV7-9 to TRBJ1-4; 7 nucleotides line up with TRBD1. CDR1 and CDR2 (germline): SEHNR, FQNEAQ (reference sequence). This CDR3 spans 18 amino acids. V dropped 3 bases and J dropped 0; count of bases not matched to a gene: 10.

This clonotype was seen at least ten times. The genes are TRBV5-1 and TRBJ2-1; 7 positions match TRBD2. The ends lost 0 bases at V and 3 bases at J; junction bases unmatched: 3. Germline values: CDR1 SGHRS, CDR2 YFSETQ. The CDR3 is made up of 15 amino acids. DNA of the CDR3: TGCGCCAGCAGCTTGGAAGGACTAGACTACAATGAGCAGTTCTTC. Amino acids: CASSLEGLDYNEQFF.

This clonotype was counted a few times. The chain links TRBV4-1 to TRBJ1-1; D might be TRBD1 (6 bases). V was shortened by 3 bases and J by 3 bases, with 20 bases between the two germline ends. CDR1 is MGHRA, CDR2 YSYEKL, per germline. The CDR3 extends over 17 amino acids. Here the CDR3 DNA reads TGCGCCAGCAGCCACCCTGGGGGCGACGTGGCCTACACTGAAGCTTTCTTT. Translation gives CASSHPGGDVAYTEAFF.

The CDR3 DNA reads TGCAGTGCGCCCGGGGCCCAAAGGCCCTACGAGCAGTACTTC. Its protein is CSAPGAQRPYEQYF. The chain carries TRBV20-1 and TRBJ2-7; D is tentatively TRBD1 or TRBD2 (5 bases each). The CDR3 has 14 residues. Germline lookup yields CDR1 DFQATT and CDR2 SNEGSKA (reference sequence). V lost 6 bases and J lost 2, with 17 bases in between.